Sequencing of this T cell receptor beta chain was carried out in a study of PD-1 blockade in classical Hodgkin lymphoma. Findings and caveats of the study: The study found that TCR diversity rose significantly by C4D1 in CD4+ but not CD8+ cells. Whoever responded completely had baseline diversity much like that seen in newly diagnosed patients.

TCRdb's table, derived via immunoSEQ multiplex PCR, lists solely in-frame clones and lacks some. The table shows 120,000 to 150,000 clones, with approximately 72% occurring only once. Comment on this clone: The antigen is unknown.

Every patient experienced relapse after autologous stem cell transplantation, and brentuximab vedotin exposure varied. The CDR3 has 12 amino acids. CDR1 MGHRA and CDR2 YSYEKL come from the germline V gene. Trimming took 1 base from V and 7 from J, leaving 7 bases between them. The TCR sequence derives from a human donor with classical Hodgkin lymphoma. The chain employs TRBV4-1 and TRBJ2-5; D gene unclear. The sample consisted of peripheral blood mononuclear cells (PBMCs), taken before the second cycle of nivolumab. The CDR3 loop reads CASSQVFGTQYF. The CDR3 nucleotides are TGCGCCAGCAGCCAAGTCTTTGGGACCCAGTACTTC.